This T cell receptor beta chain appears in the sequencing data of a study of early T cells in non-severe SARS-CoV-2 infection. MiXCR, applied by TCRdb to the 5' RACE reads, yields one record per CDR3 protein. The profile shows more than 25,000 distinct CDR3 sequences, 5.7% of them singletons. There are many counts of this clonotype. Sample: whole blood. The clonotype originates from an adult who was a healthcare worker with PCR-confirmed SARS-CoV-2 infection or an uninfected control (not recorded which).

CDR3 nucleotides: TGTGCCAGCAGTGAGAGGACAGACCCTAGCACAGATACGCAGTATTTT. Translation: CASSERTDPSTDTQYF. The chain recombines TRBV6-4 with TRBJ2-3, with D possibly matching TRBD1 (6 bases). The CDR3 length is 16 residues. Trimming cost V 3 bases and J 0 bases, with 13 bases left between them. From germline, CDR1 is MRHNA and CDR2 SNTAGT.